These 21 T cell receptor beta chains were all obtained from the same sample, sequenced in a study of cytomegalovirus exposure and HLA in healthy donors. The PCR used 60 Vbeta and 13 Jbeta primers. Produced via immunoSEQ multiplex PCR; TCRdb's table is partial and in-frame only. This repertoire shows 150,000 to 200,000 clones, roughly 80% found once; its top ten account for 1.5% to 2%. The sequencing input was PBMCs. All receptors come from a young woman in good health and CMV-seronegative.

The CDR3 sequence: CARGTTGDPYEQYV. In DNA, the CDR3 is TGTGCCAGGGGGACGACAGGGGATCCCTACGAGCAGTACGTC. The rearrangement joins TRBV6-5 to TRBJ2-7; 8 nucleotides agree with TRBD1. CDR3 length equals 14 residues. Germline CDR1 and CDR2: MNHEY and SVGAGI. Trimming took 9 bases from V and 2 from J; bases not matched to a gene: 9.

The rearrangement uses TRBV4-1 and TRBJ2-1; possibly TRBD1 for D (5 bases). The germline V gene has CDR1 MGHRA and CDR2 YSYEKL. Trimming left V 2 bases short and J 2 bases short, with 13 bases between. This CDR3 is 16 amino acids long. CDR3 sequence reads: CASSQFPDSPYNEQFF. CDR3 nucleotide sequence: TGCGCCAGCAGCCAATTCCCAGACAGTCCCTACAATGAGCAGTTCTTC.

This chain connects TRBV21-1 to TRBJ1-2; the table gives TRBD1 as D, unverified against the DNA. TRBV21-1 is termed a pseudogene. The CDR3 length is 18 residues. CDR3 residues: CASSANLMETGTNYGYTF. DNA of the CDR3: TGTGCCAGCAGCGCAAATTTGATGGAGACAGGAACTAACTATGGCTACACCTTC.

This clone was found once. The genes are TRBV13 and TRBJ2-3, with 7 positions matching TRBD2. This CDR3 comprises 17 residues. CDR1 PRHDT and CDR2 FYEKMQ come from the germline V gene (reference sequence). Germline trimming cut 7 bases from V and 0 bases from J; bases unmatched to any gene: 13. This chain's CDR3 is CASNERLAVPSTDTQYF. CDR3 sequence (DNA): TGTGCCAGCAACGAGAGGCTAGCGGTACCCAGCACAGATACGCAGTATTTT.

In this sample, this clone turned up once. The V gene is TRBV29-1, the J gene TRBJ1-2; 10 nucleotides line up with TRBD1. V trimming: 2 bases; J trimming: 1 base; junction bases outside the gene matches: 4. The CDR3 loop spans 15 amino acids. Looked up from germline, CDR1 is SQVTM and CDR2 is ANQGSEA. CDR3 coding DNA: TGCAGCGTTGAACGACAGGGGGCCGTTAACTATGGCTACACCTTC. Translating gives CSVERQGAVNYGYTF.

The rearrangement links TRBV27 to TRBJ1-5, with 8 bases identical to TRBD1. This CDR3 comprises 14 residues. V trimming: 2 bases; J trimming: 6 bases; junction bases outside the gene matches: 3. CDR1 is MNHEY and CDR2 is SMNVEV in the germline V gene (reference sequence). CDR3 in DNA: TGTGCCAGCAGTTTACAGGGGGCTGGTCAGCCCCAGCATTTT. Translated: CASSLQGAGQPQHF.

V is TRBV5-6 and J is TRBJ2-5; no definite D call. The germline CDR1 and CDR2 sequences are SGHDT and YYEEEE. The CDR3 contains 13 residues. V lost 6 bases and J lost 4, with 13 bases in between. CDR3 sequence reads: CASTPTGGETQYF. The CDR3, as DNA: TGTGCCAGCACCCCAACGGGTGGAGAGACCCAGTACTTC.

The chain links TRBV7-6 to TRBJ2-7, with 12 nucleotides matching TRBD2. This CDR3 comprises 15 residues. The germline CDR1 and CDR2 sequences are SGHVS and FNYEAQ. V dropped 5 bases and J dropped 2; count of bases not matched to a gene: 4. CDR3 in amino acids: CASSVLAGGTYEQYV. In nucleotides, the CDR3 is TGTGCCAGCAGCGTTCTAGCGGGAGGGACCTACGAGCAGTACGTC.

This clone was detected once. The V and J genes are TRBV4-1 and TRBJ2-2; D is possibly TRBD2 (5 bases). In germline, CDR1 is MGHRA, CDR2 YSYEKL. The CDR3 sequence is 16 residues long. The V gene lost 0 bases and the J gene lost 3 bases, with 11 bases spanning the gap. CDR3 DNA: TGCGCCAGCAGCCAAGAAGAGGGATATTACACCGGGGAGCTGTTTTTT. Translating it yields CASSQEEGYYTGELFF.

The V gene is TRBV5-1, the J gene TRBJ2-1; 9 nucleotides agree with TRBD2. Germline V gene data show CDR1 as SGHRS and CDR2 as YFSETQ. Trimming took 4 bases from V and 1 from J; bases not matched to a gene: 21. The CDR3 has 21 amino acids. CDR3 in amino acids: CASSPLPSGLALSESYNEQFF. The CDR3 region has the DNA TGCGCCAGCAGCCCGCTACCCTCGGGACTAGCATTATCAGAGTCCTACAATGAGCAGTTCTTC.

This chain links TRBV5-4 with TRBJ1-1, with 11 positions matching TRBD1. The CDR3 runs 15 residues. V shed 0 bases and J 3 bases; nucleotides not matched to a gene: 1. Per the germline V gene, CDR1 is SGHNT and CDR2 is YYREEE (reference sequence). Here the CDR3 reads CASSLGTGGHTEAFF. CDR3 bases: TGTGCCAGCAGCTTGGGGACAGGGGGCCACACTGAAGCTTTCTTT.

The chain joins TRBV6-6 to TRBJ1-2, with D possibly being TRBD1 (6 bases). Per germline, CDR1 MNHNY and CDR2 SVGAGI (reference sequence). The CDR3 loop spans 14 amino acids. V lost 5 bases and J 4 bases, leaving 14 bases between the germline ends. CDR3 bases: TGTGCCAGCAGTATGGAACAGGGCGTCTATGGCTACACCTTC. Translation: CASSMEQGVYGYTF.

The chain recombines TRBV6-1 with TRBJ2-5, with D possibly being TRBD2 (6 bases). This CDR3 has 14 residues. The V and J ends lost 7 bases and 5 bases respectively, with 17 bases between them. Germline loops: CDR1 MNHNS, CDR2 SASEGT. CDR3 nucleotides: TGTGCCAGCAATATTGGTGGAGGGCGGGAGACCCAGTACTTC. Protein sequence: CASNIGGGRETQYF.

The chain recombines TRBV15 with TRBJ2-5, with 12 bases lining up with TRBD2. The CDR3 consists of 17 residues. Trimming at V came to 5 bases and at J to 3 bases, leaving 10 bases not matched to a gene. Germline V gene lookup returns CDR1 LNHNV and CDR2 YYDKDF (reference sequence). The CDR3: CATSQGGLAGGKETQYF. As DNA, the CDR3 is TGTGCCACCAGCCAAGGGGGGCTAGCGGGAGGGAAAGAGACCCAGTACTTC.

The chain recombines TRBV7-9 with TRBJ2-7; the D gene is possibly TRBD1 (6 bases). CDR1 and CDR2 from the germline V gene are SEHNR and FQNEAQ (reference sequence). The CDR3 covers 14 residues. V was cut by 5 bases and J by 3 bases, with 14 bases left in between. The CDR3 loop reads CASSPRDTYYEQYV. Written as DNA, the CDR3 is TGTGCCAGCAGCCCCCGGGACACGTACTACGAGCAGTACGTC.

This chain links TRBV4-2 with TRBJ2-1; D ambiguous. Trimming shortened V by 0 bases and J by 12 bases, and 6 bases separated the two germline ends. Germline loops: CDR1 LGHNA, CDR2 YNFKEQ. CDR3 length: 11 amino acids. The CDR3 DNA reads as TGTGCCAGCAGCCAAGAGGCCGTGCAGTTCTTC. It yields the protein CASSQEAVQFF.

The chain has TRBV10-3 and TRBJ2-1; 8 positions agree with TRBD1. The CDR3 totals 15 residues. The V and J ends lost 5 bases and 7 bases, in that order; junction bases with no gene match: 10. Germline lookup yields CDR1 ENHRY and CDR2 SYGVKD. The CDR3 loop reads CAISKPQGDRNEQFF. CDR3 sequence (DNA): TGTGCCATCAGTAAACCCCAGGGGGACAGGAATGAGCAGTTCTTC.

Comments on this clone: Relative to the germline gene, one junction end is altered; a read error may explain this. The chain employs TRBV23-1 and TRBJ2-6, with a tentative D call TRBD2 (6 bases). TRBV23-1 is sorted into the ORF group, with uncertain function. This CDR3 is 16 amino acids long. Written as DNA, the CDR3 is TGCGCCAGCAGTGAATCACCGGGGGACGGGGCCAACGTCCTGACTTTC. Residues: CASSESPGDGANVLTF.

This chain connects TRBV30 to TRBJ2-3, with 9 bases that match TRBD2. The CDR3 spans 13 residues. Germline lookup yields CDR1 GTSNPN and CDR2 SVGIG (reference sequence). CDR3: CALRLAAGDTQYF. In nucleotides, the CDR3 is TGTGCTCTAAGACTAGCGGCTGGAGATACGCAGTATTTT.

The chain combines TRBV27 with TRBJ2-7, with a tentative D call TRBD1 (5 bases). V lost 5 bases, J lost 7 bases, and 9 bases lay in between. The CDR3 has 11 residues. The germline V gene has CDR1 MNHEY and CDR2 SMNVEV (reference sequence). CDR3 region: CASSAGWEQYF. CDR3 in DNA: TGTGCCAGCAGTGCAGGGTGGGAGCAGTACTTC.

The chain couples TRBV21-1 to TRBJ2-7; the table assigns TRBD2, which was not confirmed against the DNA. TRBV21-1 is tagged as a pseudogene. The CDR3 is 13 amino acids. CDR3 sequence (DNA): TGTGCCAGCAGCAATGTAGCGGGGTGTGGGCAGTACGTC. Protein: CASSNVAGCGQYV.